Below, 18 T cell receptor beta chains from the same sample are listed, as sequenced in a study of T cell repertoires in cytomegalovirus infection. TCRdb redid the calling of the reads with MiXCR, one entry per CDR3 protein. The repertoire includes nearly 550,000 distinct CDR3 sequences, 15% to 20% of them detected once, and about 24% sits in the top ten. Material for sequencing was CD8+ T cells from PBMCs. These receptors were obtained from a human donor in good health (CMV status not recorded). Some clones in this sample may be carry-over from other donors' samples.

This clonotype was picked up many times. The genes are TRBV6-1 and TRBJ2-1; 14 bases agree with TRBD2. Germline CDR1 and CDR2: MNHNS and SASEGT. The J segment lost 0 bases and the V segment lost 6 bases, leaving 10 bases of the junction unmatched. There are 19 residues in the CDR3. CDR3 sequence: CASRRPGLAGVGSYNEQFF. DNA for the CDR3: TGTGCCAGCAGACGGCCGGGACTAGCGGGGGTCGGCTCCTACAATGAGCAGTTCTTC.

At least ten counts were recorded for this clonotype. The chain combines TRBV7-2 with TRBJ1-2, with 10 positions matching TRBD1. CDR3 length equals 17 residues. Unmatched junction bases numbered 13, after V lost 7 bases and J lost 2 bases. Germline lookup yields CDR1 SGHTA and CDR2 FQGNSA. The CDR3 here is CASNPQRDRGGNYGYTF. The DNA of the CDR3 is TGTGCCAGCAACCCTCAACGGGACAGGGGCGGGAACTATGGCTACACCTTC.

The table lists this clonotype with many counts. The CDR3 spells CASSLGTSGAHNEQFF. For the CDR3, the DNA is TGTGCCAGCAGCTTAGGAACTAGCGGGGCCCACAATGAGCAGTTCTTC. The V gene is TRBV7-6, the J gene TRBJ2-1; 10 bases line up with TRBD2. This CDR3 spans 16 amino acids. CDR1 and CDR2 (germline): SGHVS, FNYEAQ. V was pared by 1 base and J by 5 bases, with 5 bases of the junction left unmatched.

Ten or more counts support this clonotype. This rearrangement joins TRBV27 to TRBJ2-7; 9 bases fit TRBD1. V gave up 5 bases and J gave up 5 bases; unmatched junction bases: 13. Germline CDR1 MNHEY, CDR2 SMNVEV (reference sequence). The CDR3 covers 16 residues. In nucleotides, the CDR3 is TGTGCCAGCAGTCCCTGGACAGGGGATGCCCCCCACGAGCAGTACTTC. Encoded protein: CASSPWTGDAPHEQYF.

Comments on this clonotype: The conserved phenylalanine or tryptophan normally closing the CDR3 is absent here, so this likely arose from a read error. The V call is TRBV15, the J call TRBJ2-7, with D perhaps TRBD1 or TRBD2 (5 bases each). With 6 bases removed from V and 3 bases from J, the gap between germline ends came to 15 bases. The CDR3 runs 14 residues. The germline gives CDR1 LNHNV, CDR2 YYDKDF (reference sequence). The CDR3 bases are TGTGCCACCAGACCCGGGGACCTACACTACGAGCAGTACCTC. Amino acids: CATRPGDLHYEQYL.

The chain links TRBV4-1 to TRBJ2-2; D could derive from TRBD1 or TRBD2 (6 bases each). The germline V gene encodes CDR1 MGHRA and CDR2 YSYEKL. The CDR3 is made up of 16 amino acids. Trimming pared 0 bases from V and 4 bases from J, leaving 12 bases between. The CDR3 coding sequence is TGCGCCAGCAGCCAAGATCTAGGGGGGCCCACCGGGGAGCTGTTTTTT. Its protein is CASSQDLGGPTGELFF.

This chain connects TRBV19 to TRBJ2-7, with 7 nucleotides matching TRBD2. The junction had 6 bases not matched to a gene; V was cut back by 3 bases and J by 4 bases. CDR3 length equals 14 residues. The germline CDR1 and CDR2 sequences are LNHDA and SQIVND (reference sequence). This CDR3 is CASSITSDAYEQYF. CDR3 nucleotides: TGTGCCAGTAGTATTACTAGCGACGCATACGAGCAGTACTTC.

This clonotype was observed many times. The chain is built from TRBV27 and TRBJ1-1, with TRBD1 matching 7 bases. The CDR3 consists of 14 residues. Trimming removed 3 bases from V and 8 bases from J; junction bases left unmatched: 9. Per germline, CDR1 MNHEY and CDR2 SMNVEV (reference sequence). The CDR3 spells CASSFLGQSLEAFF. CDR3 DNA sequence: TGTGCCAGCAGTTTCTTGGGACAGAGTCTCGAAGCTTTCTTT.

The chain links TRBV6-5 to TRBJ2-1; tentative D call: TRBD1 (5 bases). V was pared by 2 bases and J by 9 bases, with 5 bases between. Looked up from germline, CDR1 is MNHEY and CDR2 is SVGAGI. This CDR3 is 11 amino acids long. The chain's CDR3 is CASSYQGEQFF. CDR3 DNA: TGTGCCAGCAGTTACCAGGGTGAGCAGTTCTTC.

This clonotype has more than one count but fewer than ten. The CDR3 DNA follows: TGTGCCATCAGTGAGTCGGGGGGGGGACAGGGGAAAACTGAAGCTTTCTTT. It is translated as CAISESGGGQGKTEAFF. J is TRBJ1-1 and V is TRBV10-3; the match to TRBD1 covers 10 bases. Trimming cost V 0 bases and J 5 bases; bases outside gene matches: 9. The CDR3 loop spans 17 amino acids. The germline CDR1 and CDR2 sequences are ENHRY and SYGVKD.

CDR3 loop: CSARWGQGAYEQYF. The CDR3, as DNA: TGCAGTGCTAGATGGGGTCAGGGGGCGTACGAGCAGTACTTC. The chain uses TRBV20-1 and TRBJ2-7; 8 bases are a match to TRBD1. The junction had 7 bases not matched to a gene; V was cut back by 2 bases and J by 4 bases. There are 14 residues in the CDR3. In germline, CDR1 is DFQATT, CDR2 SNEGSKA (reference sequence).

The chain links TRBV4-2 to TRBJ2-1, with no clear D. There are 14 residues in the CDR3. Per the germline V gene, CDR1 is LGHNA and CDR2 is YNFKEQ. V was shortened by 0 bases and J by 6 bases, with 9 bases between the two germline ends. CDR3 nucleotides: TGTGCCAGCAGCCAAGAAGAGCGTACCAATGAGCAGTTCTTC. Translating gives CASSQEERTNEQFF.

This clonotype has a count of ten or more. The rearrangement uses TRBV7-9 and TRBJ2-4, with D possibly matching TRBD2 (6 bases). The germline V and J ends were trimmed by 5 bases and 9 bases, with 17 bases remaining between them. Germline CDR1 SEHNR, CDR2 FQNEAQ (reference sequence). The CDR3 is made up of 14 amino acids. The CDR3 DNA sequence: TGTGCCAGCAGCCCCCCGGGAGCCCCAAGCATTCAGTACTTC. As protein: CASSPPGAPSIQYF.

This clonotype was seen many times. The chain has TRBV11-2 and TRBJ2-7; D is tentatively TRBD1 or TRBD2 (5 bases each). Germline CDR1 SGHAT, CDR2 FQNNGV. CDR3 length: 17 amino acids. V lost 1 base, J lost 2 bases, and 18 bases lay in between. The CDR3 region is CASSLGQLRGSPYEQYF. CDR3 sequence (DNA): TGTGCCAGCAGCTTAGGCCAGTTGAGGGGATCTCCCTACGAGCAGTACTTC.

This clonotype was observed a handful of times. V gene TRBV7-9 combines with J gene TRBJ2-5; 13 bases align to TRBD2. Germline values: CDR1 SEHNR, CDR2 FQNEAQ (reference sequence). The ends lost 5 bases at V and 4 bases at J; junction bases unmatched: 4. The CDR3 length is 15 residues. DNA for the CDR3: TGTGCCAGCAGCCCGCGACTAGCGGGGGGAGAGACCCAGTACTTC. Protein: CASSPRLAGGETQYF.

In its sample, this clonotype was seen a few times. CDR3 coding DNA: TGCAGTGCTCCTGGATCATACAATGAGCAGTTCTTC. It encodes CSAPGSYNEQFF. This chain connects TRBV20-1 to TRBJ2-1; unclear D gene. The CDR3 length is 12 residues. V lost 5 bases to trimming and J lost 4 bases, with 9 bases between them. CDR1 and CDR2 from the germline V gene are DFQATT and SNEGSKA (reference sequence).

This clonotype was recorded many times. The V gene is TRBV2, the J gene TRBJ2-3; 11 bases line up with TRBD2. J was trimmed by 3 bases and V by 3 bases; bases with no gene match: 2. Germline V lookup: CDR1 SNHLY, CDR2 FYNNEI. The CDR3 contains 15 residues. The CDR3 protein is CASSDPSGGTDTQYF. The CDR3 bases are TGTGCCAGCAGTGACCCTAGCGGGGGGACAGATACGCAGTATTTT.

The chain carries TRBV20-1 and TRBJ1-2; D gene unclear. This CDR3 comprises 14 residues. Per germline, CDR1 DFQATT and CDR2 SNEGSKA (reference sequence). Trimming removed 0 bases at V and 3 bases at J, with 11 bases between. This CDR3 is CSARDYEGYYGYTF. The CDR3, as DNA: TGCAGTGCTAGAGATTACGAGGGCTACTATGGCTACACCTTC.